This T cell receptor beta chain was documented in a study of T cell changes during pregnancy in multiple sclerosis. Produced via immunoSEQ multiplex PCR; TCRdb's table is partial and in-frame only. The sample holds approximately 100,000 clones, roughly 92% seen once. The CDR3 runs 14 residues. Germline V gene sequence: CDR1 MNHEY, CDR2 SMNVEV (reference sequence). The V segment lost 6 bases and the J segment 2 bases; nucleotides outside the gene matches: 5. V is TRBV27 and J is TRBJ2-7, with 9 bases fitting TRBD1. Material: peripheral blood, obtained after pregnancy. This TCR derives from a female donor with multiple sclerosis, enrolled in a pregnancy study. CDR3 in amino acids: CASRRQGVAYEQYF. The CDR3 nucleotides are TGTGCCAGCAGAAGACAGGGGGTGGCCTACGAGCAGTACTTC.